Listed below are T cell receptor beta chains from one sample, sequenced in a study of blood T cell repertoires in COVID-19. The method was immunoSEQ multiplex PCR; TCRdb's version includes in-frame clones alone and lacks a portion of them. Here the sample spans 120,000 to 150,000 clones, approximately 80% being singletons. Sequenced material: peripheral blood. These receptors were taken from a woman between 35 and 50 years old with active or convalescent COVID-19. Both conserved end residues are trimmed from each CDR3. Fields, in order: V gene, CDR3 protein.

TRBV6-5,ASSPLGDTIY
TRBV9,ASRSRTGVDGYT
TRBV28,ASSFAGGDSYEQY
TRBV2,ASSGGGGDLDNEQF
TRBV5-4,ASSLGGTDSNQPQH
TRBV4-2,ASSQQGTSGGTMGGELF
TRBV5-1,ASSLGQSWGNTIY
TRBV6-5,ASIRSSSYNEQF
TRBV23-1,ASSQSSDPGFYNYGYT
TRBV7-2,ASSLLVSQESGELF
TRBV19,ASSIGSTDTQY
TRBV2,ARGMGQRPNTGELF
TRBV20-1,SASYRDRGFPLH
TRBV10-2,ASSEIGSGRPGELF
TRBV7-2,ASSLGLAGKDTQY
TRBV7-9,ASSFLRDTQY
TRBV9,ASSGQGDTGELF
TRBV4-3,ASSQETGVYNSPLH
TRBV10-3,AISENPSDEQY
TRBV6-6,ASSDPGGQPQH
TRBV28,ASSPTGIFDYSPLH
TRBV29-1,SVGRDRVGTEAF
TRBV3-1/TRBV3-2,ASSLTSGSPKYNEQF
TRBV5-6,ASTESGIEAF
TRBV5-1,ASSFVGTENEKLF
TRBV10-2,ASTQGSEAF
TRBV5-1,ASSMDRLNTEAF
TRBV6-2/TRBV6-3,ASSPRRDRGKETQY